Listed below are T cell receptor beta chains from one sample, sequenced in a study of T cell responses to AZD1222 COVID-19 vaccine. Method: immunoSEQ multiplex PCR; TCRdb's copy keeps in-frame clones and lacks some. There are 110,000 or so clones in the sample; approximately 91% occur only once, and 7% to 9% lies in the top ten. Sequenced here: peripheral blood, sampled on day 0 of AZD1222 vaccination. The receptors shown here come from an adult in good health. The CDR3 runs from the conserved cysteine through the conserved F or W. Fields, in order: CDR3 DNA, CDR3 protein, D gene, J gene, V gene, clone size. A D gene is named only where the DNA matches it firmly. The size entry is marked missing in some rows and otherwise reads once, few, many or a size class.

CDR3 DNA: TGTGCCAGTCCCATAGCTAGAGGGACGAACACTGAAGCTTTCTTT; CDR3 protein: CASPIARGTNTEAFF; D gene: .; J gene: TRBJ1-1; V gene: TRBV19; clone size: .
CDR3 DNA: TGTGCCAGCAGCTGGGCAGGGGCGGCAGATACGCAGTATTTT; CDR3 protein: CASSWAGAADTQYF; D gene: .; J gene: TRBJ2-3; V gene: TRBV11-3; clone size: .
CDR3 DNA: TGTGCCACCAGCAGACGTACGCGCCAGGGAGAGACCCAGTACTTC; CDR3 protein: CATSRRTRQGETQYF; D gene: .; J gene: TRBJ2-5; V gene: TRBV15; clone size: .
CDR3 DNA: TGTGCCAGCAGCTTCGGCCGGCATGGCTACACCTTC; CDR3 protein: CASSFGRHGYTF; D gene: .; J gene: TRBJ1-2; V gene: TRBV7-9; clone size: .
CDR3 DNA: TGCAGCGTCGGCGGGGAGGGGGGGCGCATGAACACTGAAGCTTTCTTT; CDR3 protein: CSVGGEGGRMNTEAFF; D gene: .; J gene: TRBJ1-1; V gene: TRBV29-1; clone size: .
CDR3 DNA: TGCGCCAGCACTACACGGGAGAACACTGAAGCTTTCTTT; CDR3 protein: CASTTRENTEAFF; D gene: .; J gene: TRBJ1-1; V gene: TRBV5-1; clone size: .
CDR3 DNA: TGCGCCAGCAGCGCCCCGGGTAATGAAAAACTGTTTTTT; CDR3 protein: CASSAPGNEKLFF; D gene: .; J gene: TRBJ1-4; V gene: TRBV10-2; clone size: .
CDR3 DNA: TGTGCCAGCAGTTACCTAAGCGCGGAGGGTTCTGGCTACACCTTC; CDR3 protein: CASSYLSAEGSGYTF; D gene: .; J gene: TRBJ1-2; V gene: TRBV6-5; clone size: .
CDR3 DNA: TGCGCCAGCAGCTTGGCACAGGGGGCACAGCGCTACACCTTC; CDR3 protein: CASSLAQGAQRYTF; D gene: TRBD1; J gene: TRBJ1-2; V gene: TRBV5-1; clone size: .
CDR3 DNA: TGTGCCAGCGACCCTTCTCCTAGCGGGGGGGCCGGAACGCAGTATTTT; CDR3 protein: CASDPSPSGGAGTQYF; D gene: TRBD2; J gene: TRBJ2-3; V gene: TRBV5-6; clone size: .
CDR3 DNA: TGTGCCAGCGCTACAGGGGCGAACACTGAAGCTTTCTTT; CDR3 protein: CASATGANTEAFF; D gene: TRBD1; J gene: TRBJ1-1; V gene: TRBV18; clone size: .
CDR3 DNA: TGTGCCAGCACCCCTATAGGGGGGCGCGCCTACAATGAGCAGTTCTTC; CDR3 protein: CASTPIGGRAYNEQFF; D gene: .; J gene: TRBJ2-1; V gene: TRBV7-2; clone size: .
CDR3 DNA: TGTGCCAGCAGAGTTCAGGGCGTGGACACTGAAGCTTTCTTT; CDR3 protein: CASRVQGVDTEAFF; D gene: .; J gene: TRBJ1-1; V gene: TRBV5-4; clone size: .
CDR3 DNA: TGTGCCAGCACCCACAACGGGGAGTATGGCTACACCTTC; CDR3 protein: CASTHNGEYGYTF; D gene: .; J gene: TRBJ1-2; V gene: TRBV3-1/TRBV3-2; clone size: .
CDR3 DNA: TGTGCCAGCAGCTTGGTTGTCAGGGGACTCTACGAGCAGTACTTC; CDR3 protein: CASSLVVRGLYEQYF; D gene: .; J gene: TRBJ2-7; V gene: TRBV5-6; clone size: .
CDR3 DNA: TGTGCCAGCAGTGATTCCCTTGGTTACGGGGAGCTGTTTTTT; CDR3 protein: CASSDSLGYGELFF; D gene: .; J gene: TRBJ2-2; V gene: TRBV6-4; clone size: .
CDR3 DNA: TGCGCCAGCAGCCTTACGGCTGGTGGCGCCTACAATGAGCAGTTCTTC; CDR3 protein: CASSLTAGGAYNEQFF; D gene: .; J gene: TRBJ2-1; V gene: TRBV4-3; clone size: .
CDR3 DNA: TGTGCCAGCAGCCAAGCAGCTGTGAGCTATGGCTACACCTTC; CDR3 protein: CASSQAAVSYGYTF; D gene: .; J gene: TRBJ1-2; V gene: TRBV3-1/TRBV3-2; clone size: .
CDR3 DNA: TGTGCCTGGAGCCCATCCCGGGATACGCAGTATTTT; CDR3 protein: CAWSPSRDTQYF; D gene: .; J gene: TRBJ2-3; V gene: TRBV30; clone size: .
CDR3 DNA: TGTGCCAGCAGCCCTAGGGCGGCCGACTCTGGAAACACCATATATTTT; CDR3 protein: CASSPRAADSGNTIYF; D gene: .; J gene: TRBJ1-3; V gene: TRBV7-6; clone size: .
CDR3 DNA: TGTGCCAGCAAAGAGAGGTCCTACAATGAGCAGTTCTTC; CDR3 protein: CASKERSYNEQFF; D gene: .; J gene: TRBJ2-1; V gene: TRBV2; clone size: .
CDR3 DNA: TGTGCCAGCAGACCGCCGGGAAGCCCAAATCAGCCCCAGCATTTT; CDR3 protein: CASRPPGSPNQPQHF; D gene: .; J gene: TRBJ1-5; V gene: TRBV7-2; clone size: once
CDR3 DNA: TGTGCCAGCAGAGGACAGTTGAACACTGAAGCTTTCTTT; CDR3 protein: CASRGQLNTEAFF; D gene: .; J gene: TRBJ1-1; V gene: TRBV6-5; clone size: .
CDR3 DNA: TGCGCCAGCAGCTTGGCCCAGAGGTCCCCAGGTGTCACCTTC; CDR3 protein: CASSLAQRSPGVTF; D gene: .; J gene: TRBJ1-2; V gene: TRBV5-1; clone size: .
CDR3 DNA: TGTGCCAGCAGCTACCAAGCGGGAGGCGGGGGAGATACGCAGTATTTT; CDR3 protein: CASSYQAGGGGDTQYF; D gene: TRBD2; J gene: TRBJ2-3; V gene: TRBV11-2; clone size: .
CDR3 DNA: TGCGCCAGCAGTGAGGCAGGGCCGTACACTGAAGCTTTCTTT; CDR3 protein: CASSEAGPYTEAFF; D gene: .; J gene: TRBJ1-1; V gene: TRBV10-1; clone size: .
CDR3 DNA: TGTGCCAGCAGCCGGACTAGCGGGAGGGTAGGGGAGCTGTTTTTT; CDR3 protein: CASSRTSGRVGELFF; D gene: TRBD2; J gene: TRBJ2-2; V gene: TRBV6-5; clone size: .
CDR3 DNA: TGTGCCAGCAGCTCTGGGACTAGAACTTACAATGAGCAGTTCTTC; CDR3 protein: CASSSGTRTYNEQFF; D gene: TRBD2; J gene: TRBJ2-1; V gene: TRBV5-5; clone size: .
CDR3 DNA: TGTGCCAGCAGTCTCTCCGGGACTAGCGGGTACTACAATGAGCAGTTCTTC; CDR3 protein: CASSLSGTSGYYNEQFF; D gene: TRBD2; J gene: TRBJ2-1; V gene: TRBV7-8; clone size: .
CDR3 DNA: TGCAGTGCTTTGGACAGGGAGCAGTACTTC; CDR3 protein: CSALDREQYF; D gene: TRBD1; J gene: TRBJ2-7; V gene: TRBV20-1; clone size: .
CDR3 DNA: TGTGCCAGCAGCCTAAAAGGGGGACTAGGAGAGACCCAGTACTTC; CDR3 protein: CASSLKGGLGETQYF; D gene: TRBD2; J gene: TRBJ2-5; V gene: TRBV7-3; clone size: .
CDR3 DNA: TGTGCCAGCAGCCTCACCGGGACAGGGAACACTGAAGCTTTCTTT; CDR3 protein: CASSLTGTGNTEAFF; D gene: TRBD1; J gene: TRBJ1-1; V gene: TRBV6-5; clone size: .
CDR3 DNA: TGTGCCAGCAGTGAACAGGGGCCTGGCTACACCTTC; CDR3 protein: CASSEQGPGYTF; D gene: .; J gene: TRBJ1-2; V gene: TRBV2; clone size: .
CDR3 DNA: TGCGCCAGCAGCTTGTTGGGTGTCACCGGGGAGCTGTTTTTT; CDR3 protein: CASSLLGVTGELFF; D gene: .; J gene: TRBJ2-2; V gene: TRBV5-1; clone size: once
CDR3 DNA: TGCGCCAGCAGCTTGTTGGCTAGCGGGAGGAGTGAGCAGTACTTC; CDR3 protein: CASSLLASGRSEQYF; D gene: TRBD2; J gene: TRBJ2-7; V gene: TRBV5-1; clone size: .
CDR3 DNA: TGTGCCAGCACCACCCTCTTTGTAACAGGCGAGCAGTACTTC; CDR3 protein: CASTTLFVTGEQYF; D gene: .; J gene: TRBJ2-7; V gene: TRBV7-2; clone size: .
CDR3 DNA: TGTGCCAGCAGCAAAGGTCCTGGCACGTCTAATGAAAAACTGTTTTTT; CDR3 protein: CASSKGPGTSNEKLFF; D gene: .; J gene: TRBJ1-4; V gene: TRBV21-1; clone size: .
CDR3 DNA: TGTGCCAGCAGCAGGGGACAGGGAATCTTGGTCTATGGCTACACCTTC; CDR3 protein: CASSRGQGILVYGYTF; D gene: TRBD1; J gene: TRBJ1-2; V gene: TRBV7-9; clone size: .
CDR3 DNA: TGTGCCATCAGCCGGGACAGGGTTGCTGGCTACACCTTC; CDR3 protein: CAISRDRVAGYTF; D gene: TRBD1; J gene: TRBJ1-2; V gene: TRBV10-3; clone size: few
CDR3 DNA: TGTGCCAGCACACGGACAGTCGGTTTTGACACTGAAGCTTTCTTT; CDR3 protein: CASTRTVGFDTEAFF; D gene: .; J gene: TRBJ1-1; V gene: TRBV6-5; clone size: .
CDR3 DNA: TGTGCCTGGAGTACCTCAGGGGTCTATGGCTACACCTTC; CDR3 protein: CAWSTSGVYGYTF; D gene: .; J gene: TRBJ1-2; V gene: TRBV30; clone size: .